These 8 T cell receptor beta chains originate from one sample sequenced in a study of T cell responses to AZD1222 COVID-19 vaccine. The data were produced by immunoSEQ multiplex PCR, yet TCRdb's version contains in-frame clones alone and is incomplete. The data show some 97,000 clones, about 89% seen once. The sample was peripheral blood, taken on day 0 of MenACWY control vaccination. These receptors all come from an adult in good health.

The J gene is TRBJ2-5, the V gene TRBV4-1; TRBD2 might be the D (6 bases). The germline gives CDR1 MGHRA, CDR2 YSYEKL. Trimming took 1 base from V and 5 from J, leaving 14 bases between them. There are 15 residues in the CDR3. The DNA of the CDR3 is TGCGCCAGCAGCCAAGGGCGGGACGGAAGGGAGACCCAGTACTTC. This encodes CASSQGRDGRETQYF.

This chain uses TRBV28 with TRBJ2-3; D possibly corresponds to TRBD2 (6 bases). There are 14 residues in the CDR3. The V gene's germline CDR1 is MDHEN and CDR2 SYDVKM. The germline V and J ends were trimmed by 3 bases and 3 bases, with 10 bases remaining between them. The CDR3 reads CASSLAGRTDTQYF. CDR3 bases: TGTGCCAGCAGTTTGGCGGGGCGTACAGATACGCAGTATTTT.

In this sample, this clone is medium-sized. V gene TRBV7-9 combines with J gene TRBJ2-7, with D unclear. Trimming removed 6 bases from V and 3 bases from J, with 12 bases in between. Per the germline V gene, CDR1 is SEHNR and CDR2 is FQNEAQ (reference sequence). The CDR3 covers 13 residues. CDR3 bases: TGTGCCAGCAGTTCGTGGACGGTCTACGAGCAGTACTTC. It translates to CASSSWTVYEQYF.

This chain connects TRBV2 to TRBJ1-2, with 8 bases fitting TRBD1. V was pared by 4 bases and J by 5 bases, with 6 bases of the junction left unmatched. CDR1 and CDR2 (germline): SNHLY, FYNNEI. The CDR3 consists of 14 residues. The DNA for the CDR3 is TGTGCCAGCAGTGCTCAGGGGGCTGGGTATGGCTACACCTTC. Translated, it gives CASSAQGAGYGYTF.

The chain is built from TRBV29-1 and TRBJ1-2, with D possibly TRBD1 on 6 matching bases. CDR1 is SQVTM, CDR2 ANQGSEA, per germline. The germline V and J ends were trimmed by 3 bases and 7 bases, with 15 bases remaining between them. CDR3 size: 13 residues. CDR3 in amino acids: CSVEEDRGLGYTF. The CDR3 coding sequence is TGCAGCGTTGAGGAGGACAGAGGCCTTGGCTACACCTTC.

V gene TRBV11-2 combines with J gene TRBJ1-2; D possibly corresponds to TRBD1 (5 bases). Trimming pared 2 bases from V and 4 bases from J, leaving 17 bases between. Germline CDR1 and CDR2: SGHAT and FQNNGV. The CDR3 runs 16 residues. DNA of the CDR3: TGTGCCAGCAGCTTAAGGGTCGGGACGGACGTCTATGGCTACACCTTC. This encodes CASSLRVGTDVYGYTF.

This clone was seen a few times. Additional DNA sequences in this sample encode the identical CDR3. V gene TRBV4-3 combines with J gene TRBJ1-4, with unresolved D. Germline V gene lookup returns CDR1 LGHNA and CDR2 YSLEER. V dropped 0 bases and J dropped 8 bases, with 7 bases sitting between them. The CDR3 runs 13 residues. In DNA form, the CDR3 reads TGCGCCAGCAGCCAAGATCGCGGCGAAAAACTGTTTTTT. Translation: CASSQDRGEKLFF.

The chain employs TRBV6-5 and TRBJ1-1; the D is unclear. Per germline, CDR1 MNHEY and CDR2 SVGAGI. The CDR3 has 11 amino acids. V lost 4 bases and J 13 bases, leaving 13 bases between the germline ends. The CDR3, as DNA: TGTGCCAGCAGTTCCCTCTATCGTGTTTTCTTT. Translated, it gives CASSSLYRVFF.